The 19 T cell receptor beta chains in this list originate from one sample, sequenced in a study of T-cell memory formation after mild COVID-19. Via MiXCR, TCRdb re-called the 5' RACE reads, giving one row per CDR3 protein. The table has 300,000 or so distinct CDR3 sequences, about 15% seen once; the top ten hold 22%. The sample consisted of PBMCs or a T cell subset sorted from them (not recorded which). Receptor source: a man between 18 and 35 years old who had mild COVID-19 (a few samples of this study predate the infection). Cell type and time point are not known.

The rearrangement joins TRBV5-1 to TRBJ1-1; D remains ambiguous. Germline lookup yields CDR1 SGHRS and CDR2 YFSETQ. The CDR3 extends over 14 amino acids. The germline V and J ends were trimmed by 4 bases and 1 base, with 11 bases remaining between them. The CDR3 coding sequence is TGCGCCAGCAGCGGTAAGACGGGGAACACTGAAGCTTTCTTT. Protein sequence: CASSGKTGNTEAFF.

This clonotype was found a few times. The chain joins TRBV5-6 to TRBJ1-6; D unclear. The CDR3 is 15 amino acids. Germline CDR1 reads SGHDT; CDR2 reads YYEEEE. The V end was cut by 2 bases, the J end by 7 bases, with 13 bases between. The CDR3 DNA follows: TGTGCCAGCAGCTTTAGAACACTTCCCAATTCACCCCTCCACTTT. It is translated as CASSFRTLPNSPLHF. Supplemented by reference TRBV5-6 and TRBJ1-6, the full variable domain reads DAGVTQSPTHLIKTRGQQVTLRCSPKSGHDTVSWYQQALGQGPQFIFQYYEEEERQRGNFPDRFSGHQFPNYSSELNVNALLLGDSALYLCASSFRTLPNSPLHFGNGTRLTVT.

This clonotype was seen a handful of times. The chain recombines TRBV12-3 or TRBV12-4 with TRBJ1-2; D gene unclear. The CDR3 has 12 amino acids. Deletions cut 3 bases from V and 4 bases from J, with 6 bases between. The chain's CDR3 is CASSFTLYGYTF. The CDR3 DNA sequence: TGTGCCAGCAGTTTTACGCTCTATGGCTACACCTTC.

This chain joins TRBV27 and TRBJ2-5; 9 nucleotides agree with TRBD2. CDR3 size: 16 residues. The germline V gene has CDR1 MNHEY and CDR2 SMNVEV (reference sequence). V lost 0 bases and J lost 4; bases outside the gene matches: 6. The chain's CDR3 is CASSLSGGGAVETQYF. CDR3 nucleotide sequence: TGTGCCAGCAGTTTATCAGGCGGGGGGGCCGTAGAGACCCAGTACTTC.

This clonotype was recorded many times. The chain recombines TRBV19 with TRBJ2-2, with D possibly being TRBD1 or TRBD2 (5 bases each). The CDR3 totals 14 residues. V lost 5 bases, J lost 4 bases, and 11 bases lay in between. CDR1 LNHDA and CDR2 SQIVND come from the germline V gene (reference sequence). The CDR3 loop is CASSPGPTTGELFF. CDR3 nucleotides: TGTGCCAGTAGTCCGGGACCCACCACCGGGGAGCTGTTTTTT.

This clonotype was seen only a few times. This chain connects TRBV4-1 to TRBJ2-1, with 7 bases aligning to TRBD1. The V segment lost 6 bases and the J segment 0 bases; nucleotides outside the gene matches: 5. CDR1 and CDR2 (germline): MGHRA, YSYEKL. CDR3 length: 15 amino acids. CDR3 region: CASRRGPSSYNEQFF. CDR3 DNA sequence: TGCGCCAGCAGGAGGGGGCCCAGCTCCTACAATGAGCAGTTCTTC.

The chain joins TRBV7-2 to TRBJ2-3, with D tentatively TRBD1 (6 bases). The CDR3 is made up of 14 amino acids. V was clipped by 0 bases and J by 5 bases, with 9 bases between them. The germline V gene has CDR1 SGHTA and CDR2 FQGNSA. The CDR3 DNA reads as TGTGCCAGCAGCTTAGCGGCAGGGGAAGATACGCAGTATTTT. Encoded protein: CASSLAAGEDTQYF.

J is TRBJ2-1 and V is TRBV24-1, with a possible D match to TRBD1 (6 bases). The germline gives CDR1 KGHDR, CDR2 SFDVKD. The ends were cut back, 3 bases at V and 4 bases at J, with 6 bases in the middle. This CDR3 has 13 amino acids. The CDR3 spells CATSDQGYNEQFF. The CDR3, as DNA: TGTGCCACCAGTGATCAGGGGTACAATGAGCAGTTCTTC.

This chain connects TRBV6-2 or TRBV6-3 to TRBJ1-5, with TRBD1 matching over 9 bases. This CDR3 has 17 residues. The germline CDR1 and CDR2 sequences are MNHEY and SVGEGT. The J segment lost 5 bases and the V segment lost 2 bases, leaving 10 bases of the junction unmatched. The CDR3 region is CASSYRRRQGDHQPQHF. CDR3 sequence (DNA): TGTGCCAGCAGTTACCGGCGTCGACAGGGGGATCATCAGCCCCAGCATTTT.

The rearrangement links TRBV6-5 to TRBJ2-1; TRBD1 matches at 11 bases. Looked up from germline, CDR1 is MNHEY and CDR2 is SVGAGI. The ends lost 4 bases at V and 4 bases at J; junction bases unmatched: 9. This CDR3 is built from 17 residues. CDR3 protein: CASSLMPGTGGYNEQFF. CDR3 DNA: TGTGCCAGCAGTTTAATGCCCGGGACAGGGGGGTACAATGAGCAGTTCTTC.

V usage is TRBV7-2 and J usage is TRBJ2-3, with D possibly being TRBD2 (6 bases). Per the germline V gene, CDR1 is SGHTA and CDR2 is FQGNSA. V shed 0 bases and J shed 4 bases, with 8 bases lying between them. The CDR3 totals 14 residues. Here the CDR3 reads CASSLAGGSDTQYF. CDR3 nucleotides: TGTGCCAGCAGCTTAGCGGGGGGTTCAGATACGCAGTATTTT.

The chain recombines TRBV4-1 with TRBJ2-2; 12 bases match TRBD2. J lost 3 bases, V lost 2 bases, and 10 bases had no gene match. The CDR3 totals 19 residues. Germline V gene lookup returns CDR1 MGHRA and CDR2 YSYEKL. The CDR3 sequence: CASSQKPRLAGVYTGELFF. As DNA, the CDR3 is TGCGCCAGCAGCCAAAAACCGAGACTAGCGGGGGTCTACACCGGGGAGCTGTTTTTT.

This clonotype was found a few times. The rearrangement joins TRBV12-5 to TRBJ2-7; 7 bases are shared with TRBD1. From germline, CDR1 is LGHNT and CDR2 FRNRAP. V shed 6 bases and J 3 bases; nucleotides not matched to a gene: 5. CDR3 size: 13 residues. CDR3 nucleotide sequence: TGTGCTAGTGGATCCACAGGGGTCTACGAGCAGTACTTC. It is translated as CASGSTGVYEQYF.

The chain employs TRBV7-2 and TRBJ1-4; D ambiguous. The CDR3 totals 15 residues. The V end was cut by 0 bases, the J end by 1 base, with 6 bases between. The germline gives CDR1 SGHTA, CDR2 FQGNSA. CDR3 nucleotides: TGTGCCAGCAGCTTAGCGGCCGGAACTAATGAAAAACTGTTTTTT. It is translated as CASSLAAGTNEKLFF.

This chain links TRBV4-3 with TRBJ1-1; weak D call: TRBD1 (6 bases). The germline V and J ends were trimmed by 1 base and 3 bases, with 9 bases remaining between them. From germline, CDR1 is LGHNA and CDR2 YSLEER. The CDR3 is made up of 14 amino acids. The DNA for the CDR3 is TGCGCCAGCAGCCAAGTGCACAGGGACACTGAAGCTTTCTTT. This encodes CASSQVHRDTEAFF.

This clonotype was seen more than once but under ten times. In DNA form, the CDR3 reads TGTGCCAGTAGTATCCGGACAGGGCCGGGGCAGCCCCAGCATTTT. Its protein is CASSIRTGPGQPQHF. The rearrangement uses TRBV19 and TRBJ1-5; 8 positions match TRBD1. The CDR3 is 15 residues long. V lost 3 bases to trimming and J lost 7 bases; unmatched junction nucleotides: 8. Looked up from germline, CDR1 is LNHDA and CDR2 is SQIVND (reference sequence).

This clonotype turned up a few times. The chain uses TRBV7-9 and TRBJ2-6; 10 bases line up with TRBD1. V lost 5 bases to trimming and J lost 0 bases; unmatched junction nucleotides: 10. CDR3 length: 19 residues. Germline V lookup: CDR1 SEHNR, CDR2 FQNEAQ (reference sequence). The CDR3 nucleotides are TGTGCCAGCAGCGGGGAAGAGGGACAGGGGAGCTCTGGGGCCAACGTCCTGACTTTC. Amino acid sequence: CASSGEEGQGSSGANVLTF.

This clonotype has at least ten counts. The chain has TRBV20-1 and TRBJ2-5; TRBD2 matches 8 bases. The germline CDR1 and CDR2 sequences are DFQATT and SNEGSKA (reference sequence). The CDR3 has 13 amino acids. V was pared by 5 bases and J by 3 bases, with 5 bases of the junction left unmatched. The CDR3: CSAPRGAEETQYF. DNA of the CDR3: TGCAGTGCTCCGCGGGGGGCTGAAGAGACCCAGTACTTC.

This sequence joins TRBV24-1 and TRBJ2-3; 7 nucleotides match TRBD1. CDR1 and CDR2 from the germline V gene are KGHDR and SFDVKD. The CDR3 runs 14 residues. The trim removed 9 bases at V and 7 bases at J, leaving 12 bases unmatched. CDR3 amino acids: CATSDRAQGNTQYF. CDR3 nucleotide sequence: TGTGCCACCTCCGACAGGGCCCAGGGAAATACGCAGTATTTT.